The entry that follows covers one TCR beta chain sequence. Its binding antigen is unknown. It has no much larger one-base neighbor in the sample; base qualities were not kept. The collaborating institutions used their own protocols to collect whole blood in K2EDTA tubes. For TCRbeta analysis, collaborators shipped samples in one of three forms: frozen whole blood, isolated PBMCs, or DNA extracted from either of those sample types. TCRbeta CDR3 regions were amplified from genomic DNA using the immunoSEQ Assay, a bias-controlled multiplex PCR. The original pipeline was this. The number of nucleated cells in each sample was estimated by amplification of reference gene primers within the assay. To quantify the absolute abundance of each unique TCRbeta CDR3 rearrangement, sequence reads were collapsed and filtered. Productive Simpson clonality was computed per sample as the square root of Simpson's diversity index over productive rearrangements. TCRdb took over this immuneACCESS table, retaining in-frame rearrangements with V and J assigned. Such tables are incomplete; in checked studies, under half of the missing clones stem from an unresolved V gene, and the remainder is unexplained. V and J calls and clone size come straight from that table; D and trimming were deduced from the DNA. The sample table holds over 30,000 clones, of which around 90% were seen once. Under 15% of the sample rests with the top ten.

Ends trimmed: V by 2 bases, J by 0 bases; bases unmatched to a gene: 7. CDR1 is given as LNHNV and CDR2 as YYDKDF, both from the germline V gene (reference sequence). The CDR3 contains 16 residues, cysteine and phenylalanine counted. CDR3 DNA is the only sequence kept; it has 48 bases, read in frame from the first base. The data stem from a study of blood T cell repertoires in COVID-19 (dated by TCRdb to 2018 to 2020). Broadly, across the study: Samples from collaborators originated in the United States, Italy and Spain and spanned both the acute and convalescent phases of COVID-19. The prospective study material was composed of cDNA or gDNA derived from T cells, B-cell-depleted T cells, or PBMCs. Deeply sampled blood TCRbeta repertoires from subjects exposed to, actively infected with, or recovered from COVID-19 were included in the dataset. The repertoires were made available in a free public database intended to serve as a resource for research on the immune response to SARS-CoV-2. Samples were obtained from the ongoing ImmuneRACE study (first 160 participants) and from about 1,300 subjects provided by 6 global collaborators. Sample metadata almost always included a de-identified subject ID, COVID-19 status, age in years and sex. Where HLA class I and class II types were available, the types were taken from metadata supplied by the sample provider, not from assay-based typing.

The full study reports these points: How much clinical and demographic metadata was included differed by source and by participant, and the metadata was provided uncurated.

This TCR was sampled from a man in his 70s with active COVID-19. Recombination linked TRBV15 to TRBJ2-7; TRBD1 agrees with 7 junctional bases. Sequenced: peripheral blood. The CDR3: CATSRQTGFSSYEQYF. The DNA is TGTGCCACCAGCAGACAGACAGGGTTTAGCTCCTACGAGCAGTACTTC.